The clone carrying this T cell receptor (beta chain) was seen a handful of times. Trimming left V 5 bases short and J 10 bases short, with 18 bases between. This CDR3 region has 13 residues. From germline, CDR1 is DFQATT and CDR2 SNEGSKA (reference sequence). The data stem from a study of patients and donors after allogeneic stem cell transplantation. TCRdb processed the RT-PCR reads anew with MiXCR; each CDR3 protein has one entry. The data show about 160,000 distinct CDR3 sequences, about 30% seen once. The chain combines TRBV20-1 with TRBJ2-1; D is possibly TRBD2 (5 bases). This clonotype originated in a human donor who was either an allogeneic HSCT recipient or a stem cell or donor lymphocyte infusion donor (not recorded which). It is not recorded whose cells these are; they may come from a transplant donor. Sequencing was performed on blood, either unsorted or a sorted T cell fraction (not recorded which). As DNA, the CDR3 is TGCAGTGCTGGAGGCAATCTGTTAGGGGAGCAGTTCTTC. It encodes CSAGGNLLGEQFF.